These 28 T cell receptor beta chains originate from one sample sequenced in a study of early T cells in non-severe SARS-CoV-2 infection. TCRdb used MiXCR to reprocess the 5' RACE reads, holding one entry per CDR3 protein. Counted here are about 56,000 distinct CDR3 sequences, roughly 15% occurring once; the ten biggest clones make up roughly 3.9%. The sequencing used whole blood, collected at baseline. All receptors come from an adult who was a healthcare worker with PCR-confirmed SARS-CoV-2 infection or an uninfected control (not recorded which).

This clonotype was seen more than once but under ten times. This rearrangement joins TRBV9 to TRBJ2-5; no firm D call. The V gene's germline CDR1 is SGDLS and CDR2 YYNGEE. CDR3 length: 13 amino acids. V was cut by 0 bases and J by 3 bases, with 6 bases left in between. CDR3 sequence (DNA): TGTGCCAGCAGCGTAGAGTGGGAAGAGACCCAGTACTTC. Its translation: CASSVEWEETQYF. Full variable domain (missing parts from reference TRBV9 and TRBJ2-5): DSGVTQTPKHLITATGQRVTLRCSPRSGDLSVYWYQQSLDQGLQFLIQYYNGEERAKGNILERFSAQQFPDLHSELNLSSLELGDSALYFCASSVEWEETQYFGPGTRLLVL.

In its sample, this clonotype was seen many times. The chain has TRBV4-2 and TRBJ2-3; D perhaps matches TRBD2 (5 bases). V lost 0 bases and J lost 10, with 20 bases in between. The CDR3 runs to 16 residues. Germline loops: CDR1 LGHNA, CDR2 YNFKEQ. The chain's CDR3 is CASSQDVASQPHAQYF. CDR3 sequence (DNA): TGTGCCAGCAGCCAAGATGTGGCTAGCCAGCCTCATGCGCAGTATTTT.

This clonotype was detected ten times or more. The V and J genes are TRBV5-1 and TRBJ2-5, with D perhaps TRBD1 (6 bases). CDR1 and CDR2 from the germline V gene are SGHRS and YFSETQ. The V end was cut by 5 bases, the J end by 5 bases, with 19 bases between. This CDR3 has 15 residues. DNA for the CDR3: TGCGCCAGCAGGCCCGCCCAGGGGATTGGGGAGACCCAGTACTTC. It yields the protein CASRPAQGIGETQYF.

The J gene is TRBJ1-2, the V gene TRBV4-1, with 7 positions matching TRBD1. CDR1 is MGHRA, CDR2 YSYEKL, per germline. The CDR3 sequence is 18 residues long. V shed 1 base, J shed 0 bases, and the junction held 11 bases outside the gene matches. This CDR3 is CASSQAIEGARANYGYTF. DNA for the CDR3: TGCGCCAGCAGCCAAGCGATTGAGGGGGCGAGAGCTAACTATGGCTACACCTTC.

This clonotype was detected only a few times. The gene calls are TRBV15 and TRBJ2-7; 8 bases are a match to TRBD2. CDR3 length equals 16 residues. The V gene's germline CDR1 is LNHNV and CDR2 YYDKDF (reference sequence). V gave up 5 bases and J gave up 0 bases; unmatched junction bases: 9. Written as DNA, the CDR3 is TGTGCCACCAGCGTAGGACTAGCCCAGAGCTCCTACGAGCAGTACTTC. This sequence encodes CATSVGLAQSSYEQYF.

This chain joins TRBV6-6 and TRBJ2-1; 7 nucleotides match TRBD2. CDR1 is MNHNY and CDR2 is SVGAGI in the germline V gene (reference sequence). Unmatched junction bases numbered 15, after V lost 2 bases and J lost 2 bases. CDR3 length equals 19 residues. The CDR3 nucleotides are TGTGCCAGCAGTTACCTACTAGCGAAGCGGGTGGAGACCTACAATGAGCAGTTCTTC. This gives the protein CASSYLLAKRVETYNEQFF.

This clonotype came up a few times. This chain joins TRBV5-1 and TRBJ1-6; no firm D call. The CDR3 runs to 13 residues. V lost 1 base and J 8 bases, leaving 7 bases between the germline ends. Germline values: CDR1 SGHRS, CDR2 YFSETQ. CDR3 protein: CASSLKLDSPLHF. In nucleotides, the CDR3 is TGCGCCAGCAGCTTGAAGCTGGATTCACCCCTCCACTTT.

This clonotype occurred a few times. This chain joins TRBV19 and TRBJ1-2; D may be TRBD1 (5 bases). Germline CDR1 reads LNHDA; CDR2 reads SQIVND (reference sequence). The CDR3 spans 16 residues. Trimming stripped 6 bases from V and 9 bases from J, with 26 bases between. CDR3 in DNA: TGTGCCAGTAGCCCTCTCCGAGGGGATCGTACTTTGAGCTACACCTTC. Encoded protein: CASSPLRGDRTLSYTF.

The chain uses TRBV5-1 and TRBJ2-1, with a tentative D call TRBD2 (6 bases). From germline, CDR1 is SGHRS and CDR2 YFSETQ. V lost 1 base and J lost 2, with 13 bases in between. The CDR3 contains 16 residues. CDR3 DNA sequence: TGCGCCAGCAGCTTGTACAGAGGCGGGGCCTACAATGAGCAGTTCTTC. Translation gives CASSLYRGGAYNEQFF.

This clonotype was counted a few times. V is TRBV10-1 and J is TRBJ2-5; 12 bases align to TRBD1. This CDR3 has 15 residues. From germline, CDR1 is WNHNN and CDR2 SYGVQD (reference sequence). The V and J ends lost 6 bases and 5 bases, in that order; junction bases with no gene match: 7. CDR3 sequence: CASSTGTGGSETQYF. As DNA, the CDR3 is TGCGCCAGCAGCACCGGGACAGGGGGCTCGGAGACCCAGTACTTC.

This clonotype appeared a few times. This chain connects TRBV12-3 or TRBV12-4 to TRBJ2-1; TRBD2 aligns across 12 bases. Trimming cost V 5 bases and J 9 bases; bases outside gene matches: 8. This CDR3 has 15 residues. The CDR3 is CASSHSSGREVEQFF. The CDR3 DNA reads TGTGCCAGCAGTCATTCTAGCGGGAGGGAGGTTGAGCAGTTCTTC.

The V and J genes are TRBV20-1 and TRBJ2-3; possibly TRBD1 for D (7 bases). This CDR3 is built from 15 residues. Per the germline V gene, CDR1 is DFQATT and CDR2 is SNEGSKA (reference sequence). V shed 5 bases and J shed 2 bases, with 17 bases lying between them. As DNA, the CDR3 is TGCAGTGCTCCCAGGGGGGAAGACTCCACAGATACGCAGTATTTT. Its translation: CSAPRGEDSTDTQYF.

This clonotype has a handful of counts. CDR3 protein: CSVSGVLNTEAFF. The CDR3 nucleotides read TGCAGTGTCAGTGGAGTCCTGAACACTGAAGCTTTCTTT. The chain has TRBV20-1 and TRBJ1-1; no clear D gene. V shed 7 bases and J shed 0 bases, with 12 bases lying between them. This CDR3 contains 13 residues. CDR1 DFQATT and CDR2 SNEGSKA come from the germline V gene (reference sequence).

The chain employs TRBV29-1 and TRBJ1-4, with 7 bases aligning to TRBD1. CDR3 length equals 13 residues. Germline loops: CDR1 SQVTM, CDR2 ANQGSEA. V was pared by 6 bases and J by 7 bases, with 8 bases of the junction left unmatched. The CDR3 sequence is CSVRAGGGEKLFF. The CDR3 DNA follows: TGCAGCGTACGGGCAGGGGGGGGTGAAAAACTGTTTTTT.

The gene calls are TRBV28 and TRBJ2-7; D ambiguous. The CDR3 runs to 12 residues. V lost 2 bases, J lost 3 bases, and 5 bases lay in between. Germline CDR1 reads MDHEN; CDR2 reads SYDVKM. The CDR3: CASSLKGYEQYF. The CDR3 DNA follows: TGTGCCAGCAGTTTAAAGGGCTACGAGCAGTACTTC.

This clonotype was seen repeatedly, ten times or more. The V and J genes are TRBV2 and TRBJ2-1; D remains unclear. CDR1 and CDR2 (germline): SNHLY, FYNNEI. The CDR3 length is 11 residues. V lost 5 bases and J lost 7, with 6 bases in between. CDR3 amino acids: CASSMMNEQFF. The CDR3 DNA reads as TGTGCCAGCAGTATGATGAATGAGCAGTTCTTC.

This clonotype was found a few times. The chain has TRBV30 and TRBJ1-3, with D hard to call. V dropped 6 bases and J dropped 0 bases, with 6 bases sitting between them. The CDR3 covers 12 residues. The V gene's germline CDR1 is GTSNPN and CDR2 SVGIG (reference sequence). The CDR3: CACQSSGNTIYF. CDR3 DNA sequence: TGTGCCTGTCAGAGCTCTGGAAACACCATATATTTT.

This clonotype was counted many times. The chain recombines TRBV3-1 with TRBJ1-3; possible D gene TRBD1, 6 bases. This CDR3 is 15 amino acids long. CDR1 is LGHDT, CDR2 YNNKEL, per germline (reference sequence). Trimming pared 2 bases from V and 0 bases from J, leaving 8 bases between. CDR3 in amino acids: CASSQRGSSGNTIYF. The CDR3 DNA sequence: TGTGCCAGCAGCCAAAGGGGGTCCTCTGGAAACACCATATATTTT.

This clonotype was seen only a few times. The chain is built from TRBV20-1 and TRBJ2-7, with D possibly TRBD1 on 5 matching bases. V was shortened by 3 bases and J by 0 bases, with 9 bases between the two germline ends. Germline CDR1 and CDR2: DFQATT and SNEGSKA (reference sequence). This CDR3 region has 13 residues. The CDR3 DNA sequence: TGCAGTGCTAGTCGTGGGGCCTCCTACGAGCAGTACTTC. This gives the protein CSASRGASYEQYF.

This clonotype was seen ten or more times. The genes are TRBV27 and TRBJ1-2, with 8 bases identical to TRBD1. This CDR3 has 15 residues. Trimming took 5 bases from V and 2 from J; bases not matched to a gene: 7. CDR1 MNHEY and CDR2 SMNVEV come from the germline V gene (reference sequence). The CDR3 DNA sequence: TGTGCCAGCAGTCCAATCACAGGGGGAAACTATGGCTACACCTTC. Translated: CASSPITGGNYGYTF.

For the CDR3, the DNA is TGTGCCAGCAGAGGGACAGGGTTGGGGGAGCAGTTCTTC. It is translated as CASRGTGLGEQFF. The chain recombines TRBV2 with TRBJ2-1; 9 bases fit TRBD1. The CDR3 has 13 amino acids. CDR1 is SNHLY and CDR2 is FYNNEI in the germline V gene. Trimming at V came to 6 bases and at J to 10 bases, leaving 7 bases not matched to a gene.

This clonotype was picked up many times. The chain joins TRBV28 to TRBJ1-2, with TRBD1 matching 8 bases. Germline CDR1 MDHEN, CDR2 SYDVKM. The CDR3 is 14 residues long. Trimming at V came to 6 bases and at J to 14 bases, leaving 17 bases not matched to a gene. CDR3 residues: CASRGTGGPSFGTF. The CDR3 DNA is TGTGCCAGCAGAGGCACAGGGGGTCCTTCGTTCGGTACCTTC.

The CDR3, as DNA: TGTGCCAGCTCACCCGGCAGGGAACTGTTTTTT. Its protein product is CASSPGRELFF. This chain links TRBV18 with TRBJ1-4; a weak D match, TRBD1 (5 bases). CDR1 is KGHSH and CDR2 is LQKENI in the germline V gene. V lost 3 bases and J 12 bases, leaving 8 bases between the germline ends. The CDR3 has 11 residues.

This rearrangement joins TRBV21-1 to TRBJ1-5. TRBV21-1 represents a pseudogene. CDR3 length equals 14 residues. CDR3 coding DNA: TGTGCCAGCAGCACAACGTGTAGCAATCAGCCCCAGCATTTT. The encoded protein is CASSTTCSNQPQHF.

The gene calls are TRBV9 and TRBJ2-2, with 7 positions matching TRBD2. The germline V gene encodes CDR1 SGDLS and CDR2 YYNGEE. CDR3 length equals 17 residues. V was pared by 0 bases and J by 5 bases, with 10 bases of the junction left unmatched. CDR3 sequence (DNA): TGTGCCAGCAGCGTAGATGGGGGAGGGCCAGGGACCGGGGAGCTGTTTTTT. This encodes CASSVDGGGPGTGELFF.

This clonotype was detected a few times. CDR3 nucleotide sequence: TGTGCCAGCAGCTTCCGAGGAGGACAGTCAATTTATGGCTACACCTTC. Residues: CASSFRGGQSIYGYTF. The chain employs TRBV7-9 and TRBJ1-2, with D tentatively TRBD1 (6 bases). In germline, CDR1 is SEHNR, CDR2 FQNEAQ (reference sequence). The ends were cut back, 3 bases at V and 5 bases at J, with 19 bases in the middle. The CDR3 sequence is 16 residues long. Variable domain in full (rest from reference TRBV7-9 and TRBJ1-2): DTGVSQNPRHKITKRGQNVTFRCDPISEHNRLYWYRQTLGQGPEFLTYFQNEAQLEKSRLLSDRFSAERPKGSFSTLEIQRTEQGDSAMYLCASSFRGGQSIYGYTFGSGTRLTVV.

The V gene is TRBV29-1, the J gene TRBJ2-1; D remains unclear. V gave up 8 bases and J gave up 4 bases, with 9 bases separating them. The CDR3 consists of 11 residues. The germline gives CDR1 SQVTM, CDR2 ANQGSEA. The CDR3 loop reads CSINWYNEQFF. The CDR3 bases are TGCAGCATCAATTGGTACAATGAGCAGTTCTTC.

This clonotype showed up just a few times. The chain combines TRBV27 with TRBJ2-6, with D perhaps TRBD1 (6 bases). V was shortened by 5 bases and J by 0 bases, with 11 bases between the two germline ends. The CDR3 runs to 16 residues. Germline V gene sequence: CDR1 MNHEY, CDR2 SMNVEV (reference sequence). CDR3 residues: CASSTRTASGANVLTF. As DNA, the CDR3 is TGTGCCAGCAGTACCCGGACAGCCTCTGGGGCCAACGTCCTGACTTTC.